Listed below are T cell receptor beta chains from one sample, sequenced in a study of blood T cell repertoires in COVID-19. Profiled with immunoSEQ multiplex PCR; TCRdb holds only in-frame clones, not every one. The table has roughly 50,000 clones, 70% to 90% seen once. The sample was peripheral blood. Receptors originate from a human donor in a cohort sampled during active COVID-19. The CDR3 runs from the conserved cysteine through the conserved F or W. Each record gives: V gene, J gene, D gene, clone size, CDR3 DNA, CDR3 protein. D genes are given only for firm matches. The size of a clone is reported for some rows only, either as once, few or many, or as a class for expanded clones.

v_call: TRBV5-1
j_call: TRBJ2-5
d_call: -
clone_size: -
cdr3_nt: TGCGCCAGCAAACTACAGGAGCAAGAGACCCAGTACTTC
cdr3_aa: CASKLQEQETQYF

v_call: TRBV7-9
j_call: TRBJ2-3
d_call: TRBD2
clone_size: -
cdr3_nt: TGTGCCAGCAGCTACCCGGGGGGGCGAGGGACAGATACGCAGTATTTT
cdr3_aa: CASSYPGGRGTDTQYF

v_call: TRBV11-3
j_call: TRBJ2-3
d_call: -
clone_size: -
cdr3_nt: TGTGCCAGCAGCTTAGCCCTTGAGGATACGCAGTATTTT
cdr3_aa: CASSLALEDTQYF

v_call: TRBV3-1/TRBV3-2
j_call: TRBJ1-1
d_call: TRBD1
clone_size: -
cdr3_nt: TGTGCCAGCAGCCAAGCCCGGGACAGGCTTCTTAACACTGAAGCTTTCTTT
cdr3_aa: CASSQARDRLLNTEAFF

v_call: TRBV28
j_call: TRBJ1-6
d_call: -
clone_size: -
cdr3_nt: TGTGCCAGCAGCCCCCCAGCTAGCGGGGCCCTCCACTTT
cdr3_aa: CASSPPASGALHF

v_call: TRBV10-1
j_call: TRBJ2-3
d_call: -
clone_size: -
cdr3_nt: TGCGCCAGCAGTGACCGGGGGGCCATTAGCACAGATACGCAGTATTTT
cdr3_aa: CASSDRGAISTDTQYF

v_call: TRBV19
j_call: TRBJ1-5
d_call: -
clone_size: -
cdr3_nt: TGTGCCAGTAGCGCCGGGTACAGGTCCTGGGATCAGCCCCAGCATTTT
cdr3_aa: CASSAGYRSWDQPQHF

v_call: TRBV7-8
j_call: TRBJ1-1
d_call: TRBD1
clone_size: few
cdr3_nt: TGTGCCAGCAGCTTCACTCCGGGACAGGGTGACACTGAAGCTTTCTTT
cdr3_aa: CASSFTPGQGDTEAFF

v_call: TRBV28
j_call: TRBJ1-2
d_call: -
clone_size: -
cdr3_nt: TGTGCCAGCAGTAGGAGTTACCCTAACTATGGCTACACCTTC
cdr3_aa: CASSRSYPNYGYTF

v_call: TRBV21-1
j_call: TRBJ2-7
d_call: -
clone_size: -
cdr3_nt: TGTGCCAGCAGCAGCGCTTGCCGAACGAACTACGAGCAGTACTTC
cdr3_aa: CASSSACRTNYEQYF

v_call: TRBV7-9
j_call: TRBJ2-3
d_call: TRBD2
clone_size: -
cdr3_nt: TGTGCCAGCAGCCGTTCCCGGGGGACTAGCGGGGCTAGCACAGATACGCAGTATTTT
cdr3_aa: CASSRSRGTSGASTDTQYF

v_call: TRBV3-1/TRBV3-2
j_call: TRBJ1-6
d_call: TRBD1
clone_size: -
cdr3_nt: TGTGCCAGCAGCCAGTCAACAGGGGGCCGAAATTCACCCCTCCACTTT
cdr3_aa: CASSQSTGGRNSPLHF

v_call: TRBV11-2
j_call: TRBJ1-2
d_call: TRBD1
clone_size: -
cdr3_nt: TGTGCCAGCAGCCCCGACAGGGGTTCAGGCTATGGCTACACCTTC
cdr3_aa: CASSPDRGSGYGYTF

v_call: TRBV19
j_call: TRBJ1-1
d_call: TRBD1
clone_size: -
cdr3_nt: TGTGCCAGTAGTATAGATCAAGGGACAGCGAACACTGAAGCTTTCTTT
cdr3_aa: CASSIDQGTANTEAFF

v_call: TRBV7-2
j_call: TRBJ1-6
d_call: -
clone_size: -
cdr3_nt: TGTGCCAGCAGCCCACAACATGCCTATAATTCACCCCTCCACTTT
cdr3_aa: CASSPQHAYNSPLHF

v_call: TRBV27
j_call: TRBJ1-2
d_call: -
clone_size: -
cdr3_nt: TGTGCCAGCAGTAGGGACGGGGGGACTAACTATGGCTACACCTTC
cdr3_aa: CASSRDGGTNYGYTF

v_call: TRBV5-6
j_call: TRBJ1-1
d_call: -
clone_size: -
cdr3_nt: TGTGCCAGCAGCTTGGATCCGGGACACTTACTCCCTGACGCTTTCTTT
cdr3_aa: CASSLDPGHLLPDAFF

v_call: TRBV19
j_call: TRBJ2-7
d_call: TRBD1
clone_size: -
cdr3_nt: TGTGCCAGTACTGAGGGGGGACAGGGGGACTACGAGCAGTACTTC
cdr3_aa: CASTEGGQGDYEQYF

v_call: TRBV7-3
j_call: TRBJ2-1
d_call: TRBD2
clone_size: -
cdr3_nt: TGTGCCAGCAGCCCTCAAGGTGGGGTGCGGGGGGGCCATGAGCAGTTCTTC
cdr3_aa: CASSPQGGVRGGHEQFF

v_call: TRBV9
j_call: TRBJ2-3
d_call: -
clone_size: -
cdr3_nt: TGTGCCAGCAGCGTGGTAGAGACAGATACGCAGTATTTT
cdr3_aa: CASSVVETDTQYF

v_call: TRBV11-2
j_call: TRBJ1-1
d_call: -
clone_size: -
cdr3_nt: TGTGCCAGCAGCTTAAAGCGAAACACTGAAGCTTTCTTT
cdr3_aa: CASSLKRNTEAFF

v_call: TRBV6-1
j_call: TRBJ1-2
d_call: -
clone_size: -
cdr3_nt: TGTGCCAGCAGTGAAGCGGAGGGTTACTGGTATGGCTACACCTTC
cdr3_aa: CASSEAEGYWYGYTF

v_call: TRBV27
j_call: TRBJ2-7
d_call: TRBD2
clone_size: -
cdr3_nt: TGTGCCAGCAGGCGGGGGGGCCCCCCCTACGAGCAGTACTTC
cdr3_aa: CASRRGGPPYEQYF

v_call: TRBV27
j_call: TRBJ1-4
d_call: -
clone_size: -
cdr3_nt: TGTGCCAGCAGTCTACTGTTTTCTAATCGAAAACTGTTTTTT
cdr3_aa: CASSLLFSNRKLFF

v_call: TRBV28
j_call: TRBJ2-7
d_call: -
clone_size: -
cdr3_nt: TGTGCCAGCAGTCCCCCTAGACAGTTGGGGATCTACGAGCAGTACTTC
cdr3_aa: CASSPPRQLGIYEQYF

v_call: TRBV2
j_call: TRBJ1-6
d_call: -
clone_size: -
cdr3_nt: TGTGCCAGCAGTGAAGAGGTCAGGGCTAATTCACCCCTCCACTTT
cdr3_aa: CASSEEVRANSPLHF

v_call: TRBV7-6
j_call: TRBJ1-1
d_call: TRBD1
clone_size: -
cdr3_nt: TGTGCCAGCAGCCCAGGACAGGTTCGGACTGAAGCTTTCTTT
cdr3_aa: CASSPGQVRTEAFF

v_call: TRBV7-2
j_call: TRBJ2-1
d_call: -
clone_size: -
cdr3_nt: TGTGCCAGCACTATAGATCGGTTGGTCAATGAGCAGTTCTTC
cdr3_aa: CASTIDRLVNEQFF

v_call: TRBV7-9
j_call: TRBJ1-1
d_call: -
clone_size: -
cdr3_nt: TGTGCCAGCAGCTTAGTCTTAAGGGGAAGCGTGCTCTTT
cdr3_aa: CASSLVLRGSVLF

v_call: TRBV3-1/TRBV3-2
j_call: TRBJ2-5
d_call: -
clone_size: -
cdr3_nt: TGTGCCAGCAGCCAAGGGACAGAAGAGACCCAGTACTTC
cdr3_aa: CASSQGTEETQYF

v_call: TRBV7-9
j_call: TRBJ1-2
d_call: TRBD1
clone_size: few
cdr3_nt: TGTGCCAGCAGCCGGACAGGGTATGGCTACACCTTC
cdr3_aa: CASSRTGYGYTF

v_call: TRBV5-6
j_call: TRBJ1-2
d_call: -
clone_size: -
cdr3_nt: TGTGCCAGCAGCTTTACCGGGGACTATGGCTACACCTTC
cdr3_aa: CASSFTGDYGYTF

v_call: TRBV11-2
j_call: TRBJ2-7
d_call: -
clone_size: -
cdr3_nt: TGTGCCAGCAGCTACTCACAGGTATACGAGCAGTACTTC
cdr3_aa: CASSYSQVYEQYF

v_call: TRBV10-3
j_call: TRBJ2-1
d_call: TRBD2
clone_size: -
cdr3_nt: TGTGCCATCAGTGCGCGGGGGGCAAAGCAGTTCTTC
cdr3_aa: CAISARGAKQFF

v_call: TRBV4-3
j_call: TRBJ1-1
d_call: TRBD1
clone_size: -
cdr3_nt: TGCGCCAGCAGCACCCAGGGGGATCTGAACACTGAAGCTTTCTTT
cdr3_aa: CASSTQGDLNTEAFF

v_call: TRBV6-5
j_call: TRBJ2-7
d_call: -
clone_size: -
cdr3_nt: TGTGCCAGCAGTTACGGTCGGGAGCAGTACTTC
cdr3_aa: CASSYGREQYF

v_call: TRBV28
j_call: TRBJ2-5
d_call: TRBD1
clone_size: -
cdr3_nt: TGTGCCAGCAGTCCCGGGGACAGCCTCGGGACCCAGTACTTC
cdr3_aa: CASSPGDSLGTQYF

v_call: TRBV7-8
j_call: TRBJ1-5
d_call: TRBD1
clone_size: -
cdr3_nt: TGTGCCAGCAGCCTAGGGGACAGGCTTAGCAATCAGCCCCAGCATTTT
cdr3_aa: CASSLGDRLSNQPQHF

v_call: TRBV5-4
j_call: TRBJ2-1
d_call: -
clone_size: -
cdr3_nt: TGTGCCAGCAGCTTGGACGGCGGATACTCCTACAATGAGCAGTTCTTC
cdr3_aa: CASSLDGGYSYNEQFF

v_call: TRBV6-6
j_call: TRBJ2-7
d_call: -
clone_size: -
cdr3_nt: TGTGCCAGCAGTTCGGGAAACCTAGGTGAGCAGTACTTC
cdr3_aa: CASSSGNLGEQYF

v_call: TRBV11-3
j_call: TRBJ2-2
d_call: TRBD1
clone_size: -
cdr3_nt: TGTGCCAGCAGCCAGCCACCCCCAGGGGGAAACACCGGGGAGCTGTTTTTT
cdr3_aa: CASSQPPPGGNTGELFF

v_call: TRBV5-3
j_call: TRBJ1-5
d_call: -
clone_size: few
cdr3_nt: TGTGCCAGAAGCCCGAGGGCCCCGGGGCAGCCCCAGCATTTT
cdr3_aa: CARSPRAPGQPQHF

v_call: TRBV6-5
j_call: TRBJ2-7
d_call: -
clone_size: once
cdr3_nt: TGTGCCAGCAGTTACTTCCAGGGGGGCGAGCAGTACTTC
cdr3_aa: CASSYFQGGEQYF

v_call: TRBV10-3
j_call: TRBJ2-6
d_call: -
clone_size: -
cdr3_nt: TGTGCCATCAGGCAGGCCACCATCTCTGGGGCCAACGTCCTGACTTTC
cdr3_aa: CAIRQATISGANVLTF

v_call: TRBV18
j_call: TRBJ2-7
d_call: TRBD1
clone_size: few
cdr3_nt: TGTGCCAGCTCACGAAACAGGGGGGCCTACGAGCAGTACTTC
cdr3_aa: CASSRNRGAYEQYF

v_call: TRBV28
j_call: TRBJ1-5
d_call: -
clone_size: -
cdr3_nt: TGTGCCAGCAGTTTGTCAGGACTCAATCAGCCCCAGCATTTT
cdr3_aa: CASSLSGLNQPQHF

v_call: TRBV6-5
j_call: TRBJ2-3
d_call: -
clone_size: -
cdr3_nt: TGTGCCAGCAGTCCCCCCCTCGGCACAGATACGCAGTATTTT
cdr3_aa: CASSPPLGTDTQYF

v_call: TRBV6-6
j_call: TRBJ2-3
d_call: -
clone_size: -
cdr3_nt: TGTGCCAGCAGCCCAACGCGGGGCGGGACAGATACGCAGTATTTT
cdr3_aa: CASSPTRGGTDTQYF

v_call: TRBV11-2
j_call: TRBJ2-1
d_call: -
clone_size: -
cdr3_nt: TGTGCCAGCACCAAAATCATGGAGGGTCACGAGCAGTTCTTC
cdr3_aa: CASTKIMEGHEQFF

v_call: TRBV12-1
j_call: TRBJ1-1
d_call: -
clone_size: -
cdr3_nt: -
cdr3_aa: CASSFGQGATWNTEAFF